The clone carrying this T cell receptor beta chain was seen a single time. The entry originates in a study of blood T cell repertoires in COVID-19. Study overall: Italy, Spain and the United States were the sources of the convalescent and acute COVID-19 samples. T cells, B-cell-depleted T cells, or PBMCs supplied cDNA or gDNA.

Original handling: Estimates of nucleated cell counts were drawn from the amplification of reference gene primers. Produced via immunoSEQ multiplex PCR; TCRdb's table is partial and in-frame only. V and J calls and clone size are as listed in that table; D and trimming were resolved from the DNA. The sample has about 130,000 clones; about four fifths are singletons. The source of this sequence is a woman aged 55-69 years with acute or convalescent COVID-19. The sequenced sample was peripheral blood.

The CDR3 DNA sequence: TGTGCCAGCAGTGAAACGGGTAGCAATCAGCCCCAGCATTTT. As protein: CASSETGSNQPQHF. The chain is built from TRBV25-1 and TRBJ1-5; D unresolved. CDR3 length: 14 residues. Germline V gene sequence: CDR1 MGHDK, CDR2 SYGVNS. Trimming cost V 2 bases and J 0 bases, with 5 bases left between them. Full variable domain (outside the CDR3, taken from reference TRBV25-1 and TRBJ1-5): EADIYQTPRYLVIGTGKKITLECSQTMGHDKMYWYQQDPGMELHLIHYSYGVNSTEKGDLSSESTVSRIRTEHFPLTLESARPSHTSQYLCASSETGSNQPQHFGDGTRLSIL.